One sample yielded the 31 T cell receptor beta chains listed below, sequenced in a study of metastatic and nonmetastatic thyroid tumors. TCRdb recomputed clones from the PCR reads via MiXCR. The table includes around 30,000 clones, under 25% detected once. Patients were all untreated before their thyroid surgery. The specimen was blood. These receptors were collected from a female donor with papillary thyroid cancer or a benign thyroid nodule (not recorded which). Some clones in this sample may be carry-over from other donors' samples.

This clone was counted many times. One junction end disagrees with the germline gene, perhaps due to a read error. Here the CDR3 DNA reads TGCGCCAGCAGCCAAGATAACTTTAATGGGCAGTTCTTC. Amino acid sequence: CASSQDNFNGQFF. The chain joins TRBV4-1 to TRBJ2-1; D gene unclear. In germline, CDR1 is MGHRA, CDR2 YSYEKL. This CDR3 is built from 13 residues.

Many counts were recorded for this clone. This chain joins TRBV29-1 and TRBJ1-2; D is unclear. The CDR3 length is 11 residues. V was trimmed by 5 bases and J by 0 bases, leaving 4 bases between them. Germline assignment: CDR1 SQVTM and CDR2 ANQGSEA. DNA for the CDR3: TGCAGCGTTAACACTAACTATGGCTACACCTTC. It translates to CSVNTNYGYTF.

This clone appeared many times. The chain combines TRBV5-1 with TRBJ2-5; TRBD2 is a possible D gene (6 bases). Germline V gives CDR1 SGHRS, CDR2 YFSETQ. This CDR3 contains 14 residues. V lost 0 bases to trimming and J lost 3 bases, with 9 bases between them. In nucleotides, the CDR3 is TGCGCCAGCAGCTTGGAGCGGAGGGAAGAGACCCAGTACTTC. Its protein is CASSLERREETQYF. Supplemented by reference TRBV5-1 and TRBJ2-5, the full variable domain reads KAGVTQTPRYLIKTRGQQVTLSCSPISGHRSVSWYQQTPGQGLQFLFEYFSETQRNKGNFPGRFSGRQFSNSRSEMNVSTLELGDSALYLCASSLERREETQYFGPGTRLLVL.

This clone has a handful of counts. This may arise from a read error, as a much more abundant clone is one base away. The chain is built from TRBV7-6 and TRBJ2-1, with a tentative D call TRBD2 (6 bases). Germline assignment: CDR1 SGHVS and CDR2 FNYEAQ. The length of the CDR3 is 16 residues. CDR3 coding DNA: TGTGCTAGCAGCGCAGTGGCCGGAGGGCCCTTGGATGAGCAGTTCTTC. Translation: CASSAVAGGPLDEQFF.

Judged by abundance, this clone is medium-sized. This chain connects TRBV2 to TRBJ1-5; 9 nucleotides match TRBD1. This CDR3 region has 14 residues. Germline V CDR1 and CDR2: SNHLY, FYNNEI. V trimming: 9 bases; J trimming: 1 base; junction bases outside the gene matches: 4. CDR3 bases: TGTGCCAGTACAGGGGGCGTCAGCAATCAGCCCCAGCATTTT. Its protein product is CASTGGVSNQPQHF.

As concerns this clone: An end of the junction differs from the germline gene, which may be a read error. The DNA for the CDR3 is TGTGCCAGCAGCAAGACTAGCTTCTCGAACTACGAGCAGTGCTTC. Protein: CASSKTSFSNYEQCF. This chain joins TRBV6-1 and TRBJ2-7, with 7 bases aligning to TRBD2. The CDR3 sequence is 15 residues long. CDR1 is MNHNS and CDR2 is SASEGT in the germline V gene.

The chain has TRBV6-1 and TRBJ2-7, with D tentatively TRBD1 or TRBD2 (5 bases each). Looked up from germline, CDR1 is MNHNS and CDR2 is SASEGT. The length of the CDR3 is 13 residues. In nucleotides, the CDR3 is TGTGGCAGCAGGTTGGGGGTAGTGGTCGAGCAGTACGTC. This sequence encodes CGSRLGVVVEQYV.

This clone was picked up many times. The chain uses TRBV9 and TRBJ1-5; TRBD1 is a possible D gene (5 bases). The CDR3 is 15 amino acids. V was cut by 0 bases and J by 6 bases, with 13 bases left in between. Germline-derived CDR1 and CDR2 are SGDLS and YYNGEE. The CDR3 DNA reads as TGTGCCAGCAGCGTAGATGGCAGGGCGACTCAGCCCCAGCATTTT. Amino acid sequence: CASSVDGRATQPQHF.

This clone was detected only a few times. This chain uses TRBV10-3 with TRBJ2-7; D gene uncertain. The V end was cut by 10 bases, the J end by 3 bases, with 10 bases between. The V gene's germline CDR1 is ENHRY and CDR2 SYGVKD. The CDR3 consists of 11 residues. CDR3 in amino acids: CATHWNYEQYF. The CDR3 nucleotides are TGTGCCACCCATTGGAACTACGAGCAGTACTTC.

This clone occurred many times. V usage is TRBV3-1 and J usage is TRBJ2-5; D is possibly TRBD1 or TRBD2 (5 bases each). The length of the CDR3 is 14 residues. V dropped 4 bases and J dropped 2 bases, with 11 bases sitting between them. The germline CDR1 and CDR2 sequences are LGHDT and YNNKEL (reference sequence). Here the CDR3 DNA reads TGTGCCAGCAGCCTCGGGACGACACAAGAGACCCAGTACTTC. Translating gives CASSLGTTQETQYF.

At least ten counts were recorded for this clone. The J gene is TRBJ1-1, the V gene TRBV19, with a tentative D call TRBD1 (6 bases). Germline lookup yields CDR1 LNHDA and CDR2 SQIVND (reference sequence). The CDR3 is 12 amino acids. Trimming removed 11 bases at V and 5 bases at J, with 15 bases between. DNA for the CDR3: TGTGCCGTTGGGGGGCCGGGGACTGAAGCTTTCTTT. Residues: CAVGGPGTEAFF.

This clone was observed many times. This rearrangement joins TRBV5-4 to TRBJ1-1; tentatively, D is TRBD1 (6 bases). Trimming cost V 2 bases and J 8 bases, with 13 bases left between them. From germline, CDR1 is SGHNT and CDR2 YYREEE (reference sequence). There are 13 residues in the CDR3. CDR3 amino acids: CASSFSGVPEAFF. CDR3 in DNA: TGTGCCAGCAGCTTTTCAGGGGTTCCCGAAGCTTTCTTT.

This clone was recorded a few times. This chain links TRBV6-4 with TRBJ2-1; weak D call: TRBD1 (7 bases). The CDR3 spans 15 residues. The germline V gene encodes CDR1 MRHNA and CDR2 SNTAGT. The CDR3, as DNA: TGTACCATCAGTGACAGGGAGGACTCCTACAATGAGCAGTTCTTC. Translating it yields CTISDREDSYNEQFF.

The sample holds many counts of this clone. This chain uses TRBV29-1 with TRBJ2-2; D is possibly TRBD2 (6 bases). V lost 5 bases, J lost 6 bases, and 13 bases lay in between. The V gene's germline CDR1 is SQVTM and CDR2 ANQGSEA. This CDR3 region has 13 residues. In nucleotides, the CDR3 is TGCAGCGTTTTCGCGGGGTGGGCCGGGGAGCTGTTTTTT. Translated: CSVFAGWAGELFF.

To note about this clone: One end of the junction fails to match germline, which may point to a read error. The CDR3 spells CASTEAVSGGSFEQYF. The CDR3 DNA follows: TGTGCCAGCACTGAAGCGGTATCAGGGGGCTCCTTCGAGCAGTACTTC. The rearrangement joins TRBV2 to TRBJ2-7; the match to TRBD1 covers 8 bases. CDR3 length: 16 residues. From germline, CDR1 is SNHLY and CDR2 FYNNEI.

The V call is TRBV19, the J call TRBJ1-5, with TRBD1 matching 12 bases. This CDR3 is 21 amino acids long. V shed 8 bases and J 0 bases; nucleotides not matched to a gene: 20. Germline lookup yields CDR1 LNHDA and CDR2 SQIVND (reference sequence). The CDR3 DNA sequence: TGTGCCAGTCGGGGTTACGCAGGGACAGGGGGCCTGGGAGGTAGCAATCAGCCCCAGCATTTT. As protein: CASRGYAGTGGLGGSNQPQHF.

This clone came up many times. The V call is TRBV11-2, the J call TRBJ2-1; TRBD2 aligns across 9 bases. Germline trimming cut 2 bases from V and 4 bases from J; bases unmatched to any gene: 3. CDR1 and CDR2 (germline): SGHAT, FQNNGV. This CDR3 region has 15 residues. CDR3: CASSLNSGGYNEQFF. CDR3 coding DNA: TGTGCCAGCAGCTTAAATAGCGGGGGATACAATGAGCAGTTCTTC.

The V and J genes are TRBV9 and TRBJ1-2; D call uncertain. Germline V gene data show CDR1 as SGDLS and CDR2 as YYNGEE. This CDR3 comprises 15 residues. V shed 4 bases and J shed 8 bases, with 21 bases lying between them. CDR3 nucleotides: TGTGCCAGCAGCCCAGAAGGCAGGAGCTCTGGAGGCTACACCTTC. Encoded protein: CASSPEGRSSGGYTF.

The chain is built from TRBV20-1 and TRBJ1-5; D unresolved. The V end was cut by 3 bases, the J end by 6 bases, with 9 bases between. From germline, CDR1 is DFQATT and CDR2 SNEGSKA (reference sequence). The CDR3 totals 12 residues. This chain's CDR3 is CSASGGSQPQHF. The CDR3 region has the DNA TGCAGTGCTAGTGGTGGCAGTCAGCCCCAGCATTTT.

The chain links TRBV11-1 to TRBJ1-5; D is ambiguous. The CDR3 is 17 amino acids. The germline V and J ends were trimmed by 5 bases and 3 bases, with 20 bases remaining between them. CDR1 SGHAT and CDR2 FQDESV come from the germline V gene (reference sequence). As DNA, the CDR3 is TGTGCCAGCAGCCCAGGACCGGAGATACTACTCAATCAGCCCCAGCATTTT. It yields the protein CASSPGPEILLNQPQHF.

The sample holds many counts of this clone. The chain recombines TRBV9 with TRBJ1-3; D is ambiguous. The CDR3 is 13 amino acids. The germline V gene encodes CDR1 SGDLS and CDR2 YYNGEE. V was trimmed by 4 bases and J by 0 bases, leaving 5 bases between them. The CDR3 region is CASSLSSGNTIYF. The DNA for the CDR3 is TGTGCCAGCAGCTTATCCTCTGGAAACACCATATATTTT.

This clone was counted many times. The rearrangement links TRBV5-1 to TRBJ2-3; no clear D gene. This CDR3 comprises 16 residues. Looked up from germline, CDR1 is SGHRS and CDR2 is YFSETQ. V gave up 0 bases and J gave up 8 bases, with 19 bases separating them. The CDR3 region has the DNA TGCGCCAGCAGCTTGGGGACGCGAACCCTTCTTCCTACGCAGTATTTT. It codes for CASSLGTRTLLPTQYF.

The table lists this clone with many counts. The chain couples TRBV20-1 to TRBJ2-1, with 9 bases that match TRBD2. In germline, CDR1 is DFQATT, CDR2 SNEGSKA (reference sequence). This CDR3 spans 15 amino acids. The V segment lost 5 bases and the J segment 4 bases; nucleotides outside the gene matches: 9. CDR3 in amino acids: CSAPDGTSRYNEQFF. DNA for the CDR3: TGCAGTGCTCCCGACGGGACTAGCAGATACAATGAGCAGTTCTTC.

Many counts were recorded for this clone. The CDR3 region has the DNA TGCGCCAGCGGGACTAGCAATGAGCAGTTCTTC. It encodes CASGTSNEQFF. V is TRBV10-1 and J is TRBJ2-1; 8 nucleotides line up with TRBD2. Germline V CDR1 and CDR2: WNHNN, SYGVQD (reference sequence). The CDR3 has 11 amino acids. The V and J ends lost 8 bases and 6 bases, in that order; junction bases with no gene match: 0.

This clone is judged medium-sized. The genes are TRBV6-1 and TRBJ1-1; D is unresolved. Trimming took off 6 bases at V and 0 bases at J, with 5 bases between the two ends. The CDR3 totals 12 residues. In germline, CDR1 is MNHNS, CDR2 SASEGT. The CDR3 here is CASRHLNTEAFF. The CDR3 nucleotides read TGTGCCAGCAGACATCTGAACACTGAAGCTTTCTTT.

This clone appeared many times. The V call is TRBV3-1, the J call TRBJ2-1; D is possibly TRBD2 (5 bases). This CDR3 spans 15 amino acids. The germline CDR1 and CDR2 sequences are LGHDT and YNNKEL (reference sequence). Trimming pared 6 bases from V and 0 bases from J, leaving 12 bases between. The DNA for the CDR3 is TGTGCCAGCAGAAGAGCGGTCAGCTCCTACAATGAGCAGTTCTTC. It is translated as CASRRAVSSYNEQFF.

In regard to this clone: A read error may produce the germline difference seen at one junction end. The rearrangement links TRBV5-4 to TRBJ2-3; D uncertain. This CDR3 contains 17 residues. The germline V gene has CDR1 SGHNT and CDR2 YYREEE (reference sequence). The CDR3 loop is CASSLEPGLGSTDTLYF. DNA of the CDR3: TGTGCCAGCAGCTTGGAACCGGGCCTAGGTAGCACAGATACGCTGTATTTT.

The chain carries TRBV9 and TRBJ2-1, with TRBD2 matching over 11 bases. Germline loops: CDR1 SGDLS, CDR2 YYNGEE. The CDR3 consists of 16 residues. With V trimmed by 4 bases and J by 2 bases, 5 bases remained unmatched. CDR3 sequence reads: CASSPEGLAAYNEQFF. As DNA, the CDR3 is TGTGCCAGCAGCCCAGAGGGACTAGCGGCCTACAATGAGCAGTTCTTC.

This clone was seen ten or more times. The chain employs TRBV3-1 and TRBJ1-4, with D hard to call. The germline V gene encodes CDR1 LGHDT and CDR2 YNNKEL (reference sequence). This CDR3 spans 14 amino acids. With 1 base removed from V and 8 bases from J, the gap between germline ends came to 11 bases. This CDR3 reads CASSQGAWGEKLFF. The CDR3 DNA follows: TGTGCCAGCAGCCAAGGGGCTTGGGGAGAAAAACTGTTTTTT.

This clone was counted many times. This chain uses TRBV7-9 with TRBJ2-7; D is undetermined. V shed 5 bases and J shed 1 base, with 12 bases lying between them. In germline, CDR1 is SEHNR, CDR2 FQNEAQ (reference sequence). The length of the CDR3 is 14 residues. The CDR3 region is CASSPQTTSYEQYF. CDR3 in DNA: TGTGCCAGCAGCCCCCAGACAACGTCCTACGAGCAGTACTTC.

This clone was counted many times. The chain combines TRBV5-1 with TRBJ2-1, with 10 bases identical to TRBD2. Germline V gene lookup returns CDR1 SGHRS and CDR2 YFSETQ. The J segment lost 1 base and the V segment lost 4 bases, leaving 2 bases of the junction unmatched. The CDR3 sequence is 15 residues long. The CDR3 coding sequence is TGCGCCAGCAGCCCGGGACTAGCGTCCTACAATGAGCAGTTCTTC. This encodes CASSPGLASYNEQFF.